This T cell receptor (beta chain) derives from a study of T cells after somatic rescue of genetic block. CDR1 and CDR2 (germline): MDHEN, SYDVKM. This CDR3 has 14 residues. Trimming removed 5 bases from V and 5 bases from J, with 16 bases in between. Data came from immunoSEQ multiplex PCR; TCRdb stores just in-frame clones and leaves some out. The sample holds 67,000 or so clones, around 90% seen once. Sequenced material: peripheral blood mononuclear cells (PBMCs). The chain uses TRBV28 and TRBJ2-7; tentatively, D is TRBD2 (5 bases). The TCR originated in a man aged 25-45 years. The CDR3 region has the DNA TGTGCCAGCAGTCTATTTCGAGGGCCCCACGAGCAGTACTTC. Translating it yields CASSLFRGPHEQYF.